The present T cell receptor beta chain was sequenced within a study of OX40 agonist ivuxolimab in advanced cancers. Germline V gene sequence: CDR1 MNHEY, CDR2 SVGAGI. The CDR3 consists of 15 residues. J was trimmed by 5 bases and V by 5 bases; bases with no gene match: 10. Data came from immunoSEQ multiplex PCR; TCRdb stores just in-frame clones and leaves some out. The sample includes about 61,000 clones, approximately 77% seen only once; the top ten take under 0.65%. The sample in question was CD4+ or CD8+ T cells sorted from blood, obtained in a trial of the OX40 agonist ivuxolimab. This receptor was taken from an adult with an advanced solid tumor such as melanoma, head and neck, liver or kidney cancer. The rearrangement uses TRBV6-5 and TRBJ2-5; 8 bases fit TRBD1. CDR3 coding DNA: TGTGCCAGCAGTCCACCGACAGGGGTTAGGGAGACCCAGTACTTC. Its protein product is CASSPPTGVRETQYF.